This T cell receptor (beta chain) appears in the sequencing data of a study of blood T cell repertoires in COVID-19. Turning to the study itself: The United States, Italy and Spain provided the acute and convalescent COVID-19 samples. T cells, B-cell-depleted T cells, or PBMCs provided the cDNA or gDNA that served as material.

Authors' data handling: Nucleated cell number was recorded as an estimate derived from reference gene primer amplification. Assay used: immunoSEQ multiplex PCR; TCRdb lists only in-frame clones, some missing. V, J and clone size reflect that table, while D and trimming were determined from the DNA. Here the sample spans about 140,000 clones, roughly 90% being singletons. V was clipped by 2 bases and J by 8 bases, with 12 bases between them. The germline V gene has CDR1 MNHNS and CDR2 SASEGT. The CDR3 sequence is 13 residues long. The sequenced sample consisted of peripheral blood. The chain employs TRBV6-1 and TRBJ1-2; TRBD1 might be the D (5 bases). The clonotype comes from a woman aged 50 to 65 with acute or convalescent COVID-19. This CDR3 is CASSESGEWGYTF. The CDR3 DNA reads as TGTGCCAGCAGTGAATCGGGGGAGTGGGGCTACACCTTC.